These T cell receptor beta chains were read from a single sample in a study of blood T cell repertoires in COVID-19. Method: immunoSEQ multiplex PCR; TCRdb's copy keeps in-frame clones and lacks some. Of fewer than 150,000 clones in the sample, approximately 88% were seen once. The sequencing input was peripheral blood. All receptors derive from a woman aged 25 to 39 who had recovered from COVID-19. Each CDR3 is given with its conserved first and last residue. Each record gives: V gene, J gene, D gene, clone size, CDR3 protein, CDR3 DNA. D genes are given only for firm matches. The listing skips clone size in some rows; elsewhere it reads once, few, many or a size class.

V: TRBV7-2; J: TRBJ2-3; D: NA; size: NA; CDR3: CASSPELGLSTTDTQYF; DNA: TGTGCCAGCAGCCCCGAACTTGGACTAAGTACAACAGATACGCAGTATTTT
V: TRBV12-1; J: TRBJ1-3; D: NA; size: NA; CDR3: CASSYEYVNTIYF; DNA: TGTGCCAGCAGCTATGAGTACGTAAACACCATATATTTT
V: TRBV5-1; J: TRBJ2-7; D: NA; size: NA; CDR3: CASRAQQGSPYEQYF; DNA: TGCGCCAGCAGAGCCCAACAGGGATCCCCCTACGAGCAGTACTTC
V: TRBV18; J: TRBJ1-2; D: NA; size: once; CDR3: CASSPNFSQGLEGYTF; DNA: TGTGCCAGCTCACCAAATTTCTCGCAGGGGCTGGAAGGCTACACCTTC
V: TRBV5-1; J: TRBJ2-5; D: NA; size: NA; CDR3: CASRRTGFGETQYF; DNA: TGCGCCAGCAGGCGTACAGGGTTTGGAGAGACCCAGTACTTC
V: TRBV18; J: TRBJ2-2; D: NA; size: NA; CDR3: CASSPPVSSTGELFF; DNA: TGTGCCAGCTCACCACCGGTCTCCAGTACCGGGGAGCTGTTTTTT
V: TRBV6-5; J: TRBJ1-1; D: TRBD1; size: NA; CDR3: CASRITGVYTEAFF; DNA: TGTGCCAGCAGAATTACAGGGGTGTACACTGAAGCTTTCTTT
V: TRBV13; J: TRBJ2-7; D: NA; size: NA; CDR3: CASSHRGYEQYF; DNA: TGTGCCAGCAGCCATAGGGGTTACGAGCAGTACTTC
V: TRBV5-1; J: TRBJ2-3; D: NA; size: few; CDR3: CASSRGTPSTDTQYF; DNA: TGCGCCAGCAGCAGGGGAACACCTAGCACAGATACGCAGTATTTT
V: TRBV6-2/TRBV6-3; J: TRBJ1-2; D: TRBD1; size: NA; CDR3: CASSTGDRGVYGYTF; DNA: TGTGCCAGCAGTACAGGGGACAGGGGGGTCTACGGCTACACCTTC
V: TRBV18; J: TRBJ2-3; D: NA; size: NA; CDR3: CASSPPTGPSTDTQYF; DNA: TGTGCCAGCTCACCACCCACCGGTCCGAGCACAGATACGCAGTATTTT
V: TRBV4-1; J: TRBJ2-1; D: NA; size: NA; CDR3: CASSQAFLGVAAYNEQFF; DNA: TGCGCCAGCAGCCAAGCCTTCCTAGGGGTCGCCGCCTACAATGAGCAGTTCTTC
V: TRBV9; J: TRBJ2-7; D: NA; size: once; CDR3: CASSAQTGVNEQYF; DNA: TGTGCCAGCAGCGCCCAGACAGGAGTGAACGAGCAGTACTTC
V: TRBV5-1; J: TRBJ2-1; D: TRBD1; size: NA; CDR3: CASSPPTGSTYNEQFF; DNA: TGCGCCAGCAGCCCCCCGACAGGGTCAACCTACAATGAGCAGTTCTTC
V: TRBV12-5; J: TRBJ2-7; D: TRBD2; size: once; CDR3: CASGLIPRLAGTVYEQYF; DNA: TGTGCTAGTGGTTTGATTCCTCGACTAGCGGGAACGGTCTACGAGCAGTACTTC
V: TRBV6-5; J: TRBJ1-4; D: NA; size: NA; CDR3: CASTVAGYDEKLFF; DNA: TGTGCCAGCACGGTCGCGGGGTACGATGAAAAACTGTTTTTT
V: TRBV27; J: TRBJ2-7; D: NA; size: few; CDR3: CASSLWAGTYEQYF; DNA: TGTGCCAGCAGTTTATGGGCAGGGACCTACGAGCAGTACTTC
V: TRBV4-2; J: TRBJ2-1; D: TRBD2; size: NA; CDR3: CASSQTREGGNEQFF; DNA: TGTGCCAGCAGCCAGACACGGGAGGGAGGGAATGAGCAGTTCTTC
V: TRBV7-2; J: TRBJ1-4; D: NA; size: NA; CDR3: CASSSHRGMTNEKLFF; DNA: TGTGCCAGCAGCTCGCACCGAGGCATGACTAATGAAAAACTGTTTTTT
V: TRBV6-5; J: TRBJ1-6; D: NA; size: NA; CDR3: CASSQITGDSPLHF; DNA: TGTGCCAGCAGTCAAATTACGGGTGATTCACCCCTCCACTTT
V: TRBV19; J: TRBJ1-2; D: TRBD1; size: NA; CDR3: CASSMDDRGLNYGYTF; DNA: TGTGCCAGTAGTATGGATGACAGGGGGTTGAACTATGGCTACACCTTC
V: TRBV3-1/TRBV3-2; J: TRBJ2-7; D: NA; size: NA; CDR3: CASRAEGSYEQYF; DNA: TGTGCCAGCAGGGCGGAGGGGTCCTACGAGCAGTACTTC
V: TRBV11-2; J: TRBJ2-1; D: NA; size: once; CDR3: CASSPPTYFSYNEQFF; DNA: TGTGCCAGCAGCCCCCCAACATATTTCTCCTACAATGAGCAGTTCTTC
V: TRBV5-1; J: TRBJ1-5; D: NA; size: NA; CDR3: CASSLDTDQPQHF; DNA: TGCGCCAGCAGCTTGGACACAGATCAGCCCCAGCATTTT
V: TRBV21-1; J: TRBJ1-1; D: NA; size: NA; CDR3: CASSKRAFQGFF; DNA: TGTGCCAGCAGCAAACGGGCCTTTCAGGGTTTCTTT
V: TRBV29-1; J: TRBJ2-1; D: NA; size: NA; CDR3: CSVEDQGRGDEQFF; DNA: TGCAGCGTTGAAGACCAAGGAAGGGGTGATGAGCAGTTCTTC
V: TRBV5-1; J: TRBJ2-7; D: TRBD1; size: once; CDR3: CASSADRDLEQYF; DNA: TGCGCCAGCAGCGCGGACAGGGATTTAGAGCAGTACTTC
V: TRBV2; J: TRBJ2-7; D: NA; size: NA; CDR3: CASSEESHRVVHEQYF; DNA: TGTGCCAGCAGTGAAGAGTCTCACAGGGTAGTCCACGAGCAGTACTTC
V: TRBV19; J: TRBJ2-7; D: TRBD1; size: NA; CDR3: CASRGQTYEQYF; DNA: TGTGCCAGCAGGGGACAGACCTACGAGCAGTACTTC
V: TRBV7-6; J: TRBJ2-1; D: TRBD2; size: few; CDR3: CASSLGLAMGTNEQFF; DNA: TGTGCCAGCAGCTTGGGACTAGCTATGGGGACCAATGAGCAGTTCTTC
V: TRBV5-8; J: TRBJ2-1; D: NA; size: NA; CDR3: CASSLTGYLYNEQFF; DNA: TGTGCCAGCAGCTTGACAGGGTACCTTTACAATGAGCAGTTCTTC
V: TRBV27; J: TRBJ2-1; D: NA; size: NA; CDR3: CASSQLGPGGRRRNEQFF; DNA: TGTGCCAGCAGTCAGTTGGGCCCCGGAGGGAGACGAAGGAATGAGCAGTTCTTC
V: TRBV9; J: TRBJ2-2; D: NA; size: NA; CDR3: CASSSRGSANTGELFF; DNA: TGTGCCAGCAGCTCCCGAGGGAGCGCGAACACCGGGGAGCTGTTTTTT
V: TRBV11-2; J: TRBJ1-5; D: NA; size: NA; CDR3: CASSKDQAISNQPQHF; DNA: TGTGCCAGCAGCAAAGACCAGGCCATCAGCAATCAGCCCCAGCATTTT
V: TRBV11-2; J: TRBJ1-3; D: NA; size: once; CDR3: CASSHRVYSGNTIYF; DNA: TGTGCCAGCAGCCACCGGGTCTACTCTGGAAACACCATATATTTT
V: TRBV10-3; J: TRBJ2-2; D: TRBD2; size: NA; CDR3: CAISESTSAGELFF; DNA: TGTGCCATCAGTGAGTCGACTAGCGCCGGGGAGCTGTTTTTT
V: TRBV3-1/TRBV3-2; J: TRBJ2-3; D: NA; size: NA; CDR3: CASSHSGGGKWSTDTQYF; DNA: TGTGCCAGCAGCCATTCTGGCGGCGGGAAATGGAGCACAGATACGCAGTATTTT
V: TRBV19; J: TRBJ2-7; D: TRBD1; size: once; CDR3: CASRPPGQGSYEQYF; DNA: TGTGCCAGTAGACCTCCGGGACAGGGCTCCTACGAGCAGTACTTC
V: TRBV12-3/TRBV12-4; J: TRBJ1-6; D: NA; size: NA; CDR3: CASSNQGWTLHF; DNA: TGTGCCAGCAGTAACCAGGGTTGGACCCTCCACTTT
V: TRBV7-9; J: TRBJ2-1; D: NA; size: NA; CDR3: CASSSNILVGEEQFF; DNA: TGTGCCAGCAGCTCAAATATATTGGTGGGAGAGGAGCAGTTCTTC
V: TRBV12-3/TRBV12-4; J: TRBJ2-1; D: TRBD2; size: NA; CDR3: CASSSSGRIQFF; DNA: TGTGCCAGCAGTTCTAGCGGGAGAATCCAGTTCTTC
V: TRBV29-1; J: TRBJ2-1; D: NA; size: NA; CDR3: CSVNWANEQFF; DNA: TGCAGCGTTAATTGGGCCAATGAGCAGTTCTTC
V: TRBV16; J: TRBJ1-2; D: TRBD1; size: NA; CDR3: CASSQVGQGARDGYTF; DNA: TGTGCCAGCAGCCAAGTTGGACAGGGGGCACGCGATGGCTACACCTTC
V: TRBV2; J: TRBJ1-1; D: NA; size: NA; CDR3: CASMPGRNTEAFF; DNA: TGTGCCAGCATGCCCGGGAGGAACACTGAAGCTTTCTTT
V: TRBV30; J: TRBJ1-5; D: NA; size: NA; CDR3: CAWSVAGNQPQHF; DNA: TGTGCCTGGAGTGTAGCGGGCAATCAGCCCCAGCATTTT
V: TRBV12-3/TRBV12-4; J: TRBJ1-2; D: NA; size: NA; CDR3: CASSRGEEGYTF; DNA: TGTGCCAGCAGTAGGGGCGAGGAGGGCTACACCTTC
V: TRBV6-5; J: TRBJ2-7; D: NA; size: NA; CDR3: CASSRSGGKANEQYF; DNA: TGTGCCAGCAGTCGCTCAGGGGGGAAGGCCAACGAGCAGTACTTC
V: TRBV30; J: TRBJ2-7; D: TRBD1; size: NA; CDR3: CAWSYRRTGGHEQYF; DNA: TGTGCCTGGAGTTATCGCCGGACAGGGGGGCACGAGCAGTACTTC
V: TRBV29-1; J: TRBJ1-1; D: NA; size: NA; CDR3: CSVFGGGGNTEAFF; DNA: TGCAGCGTCTTTGGCGGGGGAGGAAACACTGAAGCTTTCTTT
V: TRBV5-5; J: TRBJ1-1; D: NA; size: NA; CDR3: CASSLAGGLNTEAFF; DNA: TGTGCCAGCAGCTTGGCGGGGGGACTGAACACTGAAGCTTTCTTT
V: TRBV12-3/TRBV12-4; J: TRBJ2-3; D: NA; size: NA; CDR3: CASSLTDTQYF; DNA: TGTGCCAGCAGTCTCACAGATACGCAGTATTTT
V: TRBV27; J: TRBJ2-7; D: TRBD1; size: once; CDR3: CASSSPGQGRYEQYF; DNA: TGTGCCAGCAGTTCGCCGGGACAGGGGCGGTACGAGCAGTACTTC
V: TRBV7-8; J: TRBJ2-3; D: TRBD1; size: NA; CDR3: CASSLAPDRPSTDTQYF; DNA: TGTGCCAGCAGCTTAGCCCCGGACAGGCCTAGCACAGATACGCAGTATTTT
V: TRBV2; J: TRBJ2-1; D: NA; size: NA; CDR3: CAVGGPSSYNEQFF; DNA: TGTGCCGTCGGAGGTCCAAGCTCCTACAATGAGCAGTTCTTC